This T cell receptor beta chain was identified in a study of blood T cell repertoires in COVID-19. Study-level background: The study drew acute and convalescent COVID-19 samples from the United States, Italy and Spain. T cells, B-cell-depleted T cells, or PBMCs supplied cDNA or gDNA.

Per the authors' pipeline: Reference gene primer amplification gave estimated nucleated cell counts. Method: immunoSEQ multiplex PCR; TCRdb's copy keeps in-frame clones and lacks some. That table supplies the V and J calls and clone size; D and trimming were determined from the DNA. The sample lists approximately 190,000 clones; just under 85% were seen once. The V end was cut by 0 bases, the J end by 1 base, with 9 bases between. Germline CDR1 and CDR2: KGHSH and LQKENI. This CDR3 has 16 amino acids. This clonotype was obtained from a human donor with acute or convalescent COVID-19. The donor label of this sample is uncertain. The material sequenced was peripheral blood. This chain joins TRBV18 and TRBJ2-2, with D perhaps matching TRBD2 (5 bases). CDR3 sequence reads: CASSPPSGGNTGELFF. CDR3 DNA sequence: TGTGCCAGCTCACCACCGAGCGGCGGGAACACCGGGGAGCTGTTTTTT.